The 26 T cell receptor beta chains below all came from one sample that was sequenced in a study of graft-versus-host responses after intestinal transplantation. The data were produced by immunoSEQ multiplex PCR, yet TCRdb's version contains in-frame clones alone and is incomplete. In the table there are about 97,000 clones, 90% of which are singletons. The material sequenced was PBMCs, taken approximately 420 days after intestinal transplant. The origin of the receptors is a human patient who received an intestinal transplant, so some T cells may come from the graft donor.

The rearrangement uses TRBV6-6 and TRBJ2-1; a weak D match, TRBD2 (6 bases). The CDR3 length is 13 residues. Per germline, CDR1 MNHNY and CDR2 SVGAGI (reference sequence). The V gene lost 8 bases and the J gene lost 2 bases, with 10 bases spanning the gap. The CDR3 DNA sequence: TGTGCCAGCTTAGGCGGGGCCTACAATGAGCAGTTCTTC. Translation gives CASLGGAYNEQFF.

The chain combines TRBV19 with TRBJ1-2, with D unresolved. Trimming shortened V by 7 bases and J by 4 bases, and 16 bases separated the two germline ends. In germline, CDR1 is LNHDA, CDR2 SQIVND (reference sequence). The CDR3 covers 14 residues. DNA of the CDR3: TGTGCCAGTAAGGGATGGGGATACCCCTATGGCTACACCTTC. Residues: CASKGWGYPYGYTF.

The chain recombines TRBV11-2 with TRBJ2-2, with a weak D call TRBD2 (5 bases). V lost 5 bases to trimming and J lost 6 bases, with 13 bases between them. This CDR3 spans 14 amino acids. The germline gives CDR1 SGHAT, CDR2 FQNNGV. The CDR3 DNA is TGTGCCAGCAGCCCTTTTGAGGGTGCCGGGGAGCTGTTTTTT. Residues: CASSPFEGAGELFF.

This clone showed up many times. The chain recombines TRBV7-2 with TRBJ2-3; D is ambiguous. The germline CDR1 and CDR2 sequences are SGHTA and FQGNSA. The CDR3 runs 13 residues. The V end was cut by 1 base, the J end by 6 bases, with 8 bases between. In DNA, the CDR3 is TGTGCCAGCAGCTTAGGTCAGTTTGATACGCAGTATTTT. This sequence encodes CASSLGQFDTQYF.

This chain connects TRBV10-1 to TRBJ2-5; either TRBD1 or TRBD2 may supply D (6 bases each). This CDR3 is 13 amino acids long. V was cut by 8 bases and J by 4 bases, with 14 bases left in between. Germline loops: CDR1 WNHNN, CDR2 SYGVQD (reference sequence). The CDR3 DNA follows: TGCGCCAGCCGTCTCTCGGGGGCAGAGACCCAGTACTTC. This translates into CASRLSGAETQYF.

The chain is built from TRBV11-3 and TRBJ1-1, with D perhaps matching TRBD1 (5 bases). Trimming pared 5 bases from V and 0 bases from J, leaving 13 bases between. The germline gives CDR1 SGHNT, CDR2 YENEEA. CDR3 length: 15 amino acids. The CDR3 nucleotides read TGTGCCAGCAGCAAGCAAGGGACTGTGAACACTGAAGCTTTCTTT. As protein: CASSKQGTVNTEAFF.

The chain recombines TRBV2 with TRBJ1-5; 9 bases fit TRBD1. The V gene end was trimmed by 3 bases and the J gene end by 1 base; junction bases not matched to a gene: 10. The germline V gene encodes CDR1 SNHLY and CDR2 FYNNEI. The CDR3 covers 18 residues. The chain's CDR3 is CASSDWTGEFKSNQPQHF. The CDR3 DNA follows: TGTGCCAGCAGTGATTGGACAGGGGAGTTCAAGAGCAATCAGCCCCAGCATTTT.

This clone was detected once. This chain connects TRBV14 to TRBJ2-5; 8 nucleotides align to TRBD1. The J call is doubtful: the DNA matches TRBJ2-7 better. This CDR3 has 15 amino acids. The germline V gene encodes CDR1 SGHDN and CDR2 FVKESK. This chain's CDR3 is CASSQNTGGTAEQYF. DNA for the CDR3: TGTGCCAGCAGCCAAAATACAGGGGGAACTGCCGAGCAGTACTTC.

V usage is TRBV5-1 and J usage is TRBJ2-1, with TRBD1 as a possible D gene (6 bases). Looked up from germline, CDR1 is SGHRS and CDR2 is YFSETQ. V shed 4 bases and J shed 7 bases, with 15 bases lying between them. The CDR3 sequence is 14 residues long. CDR3 sequence reads: CASSPGTWENEQFF. For the CDR3, the DNA is TGCGCCAGCAGCCCCGGGACATGGGAAAATGAGCAGTTCTTC.

The chain links TRBV4-1 to TRBJ2-3; D is uncertain. The ends were cut back, 1 base at V and 5 bases at J, with 7 bases in the middle. CDR3 length: 13 amino acids. The germline CDR1 and CDR2 sequences are MGHRA and YSYEKL. CDR3 region: CASSQGPLDTQYF. The CDR3 DNA reads as TGCGCCAGCAGCCAAGGCCCGCTAGATACGCAGTATTTT.

The chain uses TRBV7-2 and TRBJ2-7; either TRBD1 or TRBD2 may supply D (6 bases each). The CDR3 sequence is 14 residues long. Trimming left V 7 bases short and J 0 bases short, with 13 bases between. The V gene's germline CDR1 is SGHTA and CDR2 FQGNSA. The DNA of the CDR3 is TGTGCCAGCAACCCGACGGGGGCCTCCTACGAGCAGTACTTC. Amino acid sequence: CASNPTGASYEQYF.

About this clone itself: Other DNA sequences of this sample code for an identical CDR3. The chain couples TRBV6-6 to TRBJ1-4; D may be TRBD1 (5 bases). CDR1 MNHNY and CDR2 SVGAGI come from the germline V gene (reference sequence). This CDR3 is 14 amino acids long. Between the trimmed V and J ends, which lost 2 bases and 7 bases, there was a span of 11 bases. The CDR3 spells CASSYQGYSEKLFF. For the CDR3, the DNA is TGTGCCAGCAGTTACCAGGGTTATAGTGAAAAACTGTTTTTT.

This clone was recorded once. The chain couples TRBV6-5 to TRBJ2-7; D tentatively reads TRBD1 or TRBD2 (5 bases each). Germline V gives CDR1 MNHEY, CDR2 SVGAGI. This CDR3 comprises 14 residues. Between the trimmed V and J ends, which lost 6 bases and 2 bases, there was a span of 14 bases. The DNA for the CDR3 is TGTGCCAGCAGGGCGTTGGGACCGACCTACGAGCAGTACTTC. The encoded protein is CASRALGPTYEQYF.

The CDR3 sequence is CASCLGAGSYYGYTF. CDR3 in DNA: TGTGCCAGCTGCTTGGGGGCCGGGTCCTACTATGGCTACACCTTC. The chain combines TRBV2 with TRBJ1-2, with TRBD1 as a possible D gene (6 bases). V shed 8 bases and J shed 3 bases, with 19 bases lying between them. The CDR3 runs to 15 residues. The germline V gene encodes CDR1 SNHLY and CDR2 FYNNEI.

The chain couples TRBV5-4 to TRBJ1-1, with 11 positions matching TRBD1. In germline, CDR1 is SGHNT, CDR2 YYREEE (reference sequence). This CDR3 is built from 14 residues. Unmatched junction bases numbered 5, after V lost 7 bases and J lost 3 bases. CDR3 nucleotide sequence: TGTGCCAGCCACCGGGACAGGGGGTACACTGAAGCTTTCTTT. Protein product: CASHRDRGYTEAFF.

The chain recombines TRBV5-1 with TRBJ1-4; D is undetermined. Germline CDR1 is SGHRS and CDR2 is YFSETQ. The ends were cut back, 4 bases at V and 8 bases at J, with 15 bases in the middle. The CDR3 consists of 14 residues. The CDR3 DNA is TGCGCCAGCAGCCCGCAGCCGTCCTCGGAAAAACTGTTTTTT. This gives the protein CASSPQPSSEKLFF.

This CDR3 is CASSLQGLGSEAFF. DNA for the CDR3: TGTGCCAGCAGCTTGCAGGGCCTAGGATCTGAAGCTTTCTTT. The chain links TRBV5-4 to TRBJ1-1, with D possibly TRBD1 on 5 matching bases. Germline-derived CDR1 and CDR2 are SGHNT and YYREEE (reference sequence). With 1 base removed from V and 6 bases from J, the gap between germline ends came to 13 bases. This CDR3 is built from 14 residues.

This clone was found a few times. The CDR3 nucleotides are TGTGCCAGCAGCTGGCCGGGACAGGGGGCGAGAAGCTCTGGAAACACCATATATTTT. Protein product: CASSWPGQGARSSGNTIYF. The rearrangement links TRBV5-6 to TRBJ1-3; 12 nucleotides match TRBD1. J gave up 0 bases and V 3 bases, and 10 bases lay outside the gene matches. There are 19 residues in the CDR3. Per germline, CDR1 SGHDT and CDR2 YYEEEE.

The V and J genes are TRBV6-5 and TRBJ1-4; D gene ambiguous. Germline CDR1 and CDR2: MNHEY and SVGAGI. The V end lost 8 bases, the J end lost 7 bases, and 11 bases lay between the germline ends. The CDR3 consists of 12 residues. The CDR3 here is CASGGVGEKLFF. CDR3 coding DNA: TGTGCCAGCGGCGGGGTGGGTGAAAAACTGTTTTTT.

The J gene is TRBJ2-7, the V gene TRBV29-1; TRBD2 matches at 10 bases. There are 13 residues in the CDR3. With V trimmed by 5 bases and J by 5 bases, 6 bases remained unmatched. In germline, CDR1 is SQVTM, CDR2 ANQGSEA. As DNA, the CDR3 is TGCAGCGTTCAGCGGACTAGCGGCCACGAGCAGTACTTC. It is translated as CSVQRTSGHEQYF.

The CDR3 DNA reads as TGTGCCAGCAGTGCCACCCCGGGGGATGAAAAACTGTTTTTT. This encodes CASSATPGDEKLFF. The rearrangement joins TRBV6-1 to TRBJ1-4, with D perhaps TRBD1 (5 bases). Per the germline V gene, CDR1 is MNHNS and CDR2 is SASEGT. V gave up 4 bases and J gave up 6 bases, with 12 bases separating them. The CDR3 has 14 amino acids.

This chain joins TRBV19 and TRBJ1-1, with D possibly TRBD1 on 5 matching bases. This CDR3 comprises 15 residues. V was clipped by 8 bases and J by 0 bases, with 16 bases between them. Germline V CDR1 and CDR2: LNHDA, SQIVND (reference sequence). CDR3 in amino acids: CASCGTARLNTEAFF. The DNA of the CDR3 is TGTGCCAGTTGTGGGACCGCTCGTCTGAACACTGAAGCTTTCTTT.

The rearrangement joins TRBV18 to TRBJ2-5; TRBD1 matches at 9 bases. The J call is doubtful: the DNA matches TRBJ2-7 better. Germline V gene sequence: CDR1 KGHSH, CDR2 LQKENI. The CDR3 sequence is 13 residues long. This chain's CDR3 is CASSPGQGNEQYF. CDR3 sequence (DNA): TGTGCCAGCTCACCGGGACAGGGTAACGAGCAGTACTTC.

This chain uses TRBV2 with TRBJ1-5; the D is unclear. The CDR3 loop spans 15 amino acids. Germline values: CDR1 SNHLY, CDR2 FYNNEI. Trimming cost V 4 bases and J 0 bases, with 10 bases left between them. CDR3: CASSGTSYSNQPQHF. DNA for the CDR3: TGTGCCAGCAGTGGGACGTCGTATAGCAATCAGCCCCAGCATTTT.

This clone was recorded once. The gene calls are TRBV9 and TRBJ2-2, with D possibly matching TRBD1 (6 bases). The CDR3 totals 16 residues. Between the trimmed V and J ends, which lost 2 bases and 0 bases, there was a span of 11 bases. Germline V gene sequence: CDR1 SGDLS, CDR2 YYNGEE. The CDR3 bases are TGTGCCAGCAGCGTCCCGTGGGGGCCGAACACCGGGGAGCTGTTTTTT. Amino acid sequence: CASSVPWGPNTGELFF.

The chain uses TRBV6-7 and TRBJ2-5; the match to TRBD2 covers 9 bases. TRBV6-7 is an open reading frame, and its role is uncertain. V lost 9 bases and J lost 0; bases outside the gene matches: 14. The CDR3 has 17 residues. CDR3 nucleotides: TGTGCCAGACCAACCCGGGGGCTAGCGGGGCACCAAGAGACCCAGTACTTC. Its protein product is CARPTRGLAGHQETQYF.